The 6 T cell receptor beta chains reported below all come from one sample, sequenced in a study of cytomegalovirus exposure and HLA in healthy donors. With 60 Vbeta and 13 Jbeta primers, the PCR was carried out. Only in-frame clones appear in the TCRdb table, and some are missing; sequencing was by immunoSEQ multiplex PCR. The sample has 200,000 to 250,000 clones, around 80% seen once; the top ten hold about 0.58%. The sample taken for sequencing was PBMCs. The receptors were gathered from a woman aged 40 to 49 in good health and CMV-seronegative.

The genes are TRBV19 and TRBJ2-3, with 9 bases lining up with TRBD1. Trimming took 1 base from V and 3 from J; bases not matched to a gene: 2. The CDR3 loop spans 15 amino acids. Germline loops: CDR1 LNHDA, CDR2 SQIVND (reference sequence). The CDR3 nucleotides are TGTGCCAGTAGTATAGCCGGACAGGGGACAGATACGCAGTATTTT. Its translation is CASSIAGQGTDTQYF.

The chain joins TRBV2 to TRBJ2-5, with D uncertain. The CDR3 runs 14 residues. CDR1 is SNHLY, CDR2 FYNNEI, per germline. V shed 3 bases and J shed 1 base, with 9 bases lying between them. CDR3: CASSELAAQETQYF. Written as DNA, the CDR3 is TGTGCCAGCAGTGAGTTGGCGGCCCAAGAGACCCAGTACTTC. Complete variable domain (other parts from reference TRBV2 and TRBJ2-5): EPEVTQTPSHQVTQMGQEVILRCVPISNHLYFYWYRQILGQKVEFLVSFYNNEISEKSEIFDDQFSVERPDGSNFTLKIRSTKLEDSAMYFCASSELAAQETQYFGPGTRLLVL.

This clone was counted a single time. This chain uses TRBV6-5 with TRBJ1-5; D unclear. CDR3 size: 14 residues. Trimming removed 5 bases from V and 2 bases from J, with 10 bases in between. Germline values: CDR1 MNHEY, CDR2 SVGAGI. The CDR3: CASSRRYGNQPQHF. In nucleotides, the CDR3 is TGTGCCAGCAGTCGGCGGTATGGCAATCAGCCCCAGCATTTT.

This chain joins TRBV7-9 and TRBJ1-1; unclear D gene. Germline CDR1 and CDR2: SEHNR and FQNEAQ (reference sequence). The V end lost 2 bases, the J end lost 1 base, and 14 bases lay between the germline ends. The CDR3 is 16 residues long. CDR3 sequence: CASSLSIPGGNTEAFF. Written as DNA, the CDR3 is TGTGCCAGCAGCTTATCAATTCCGGGAGGGAACACTGAAGCTTTCTTT.

V and J are TRBV9 and TRBJ2-1; 12 nucleotides agree with TRBD1. CDR3 size: 16 residues. Germline lookup yields CDR1 SGDLS and CDR2 YYNGEE. Trimming removed 3 bases from V and 8 bases from J; junction bases left unmatched: 9. CDR3 sequence (DNA): TGTGCCAGCAGCGGGGGATCGGGACAGGGGGCCTATGAGCAGTTCTTC. It specifies CASSGGSGQGAYEQFF.

V gene TRBV6-5 combines with J gene TRBJ1-3; a weak D match, TRBD1 (5 bases). Germline-derived CDR1 and CDR2 are MNHEY and SVGAGI. Trimming stripped 0 bases from V and 4 bases from J, with 10 bases between. The CDR3 length is 15 residues. CDR3 in DNA: TGTGCCAGCAGTTACTCCAGGGTGGGAGGAAACACCATATATTTT. Residues: CASSYSRVGGNTIYF.